The next 20 T cell receptor beta chains were all read from a single sample in a study of T-cell memory formation after mild COVID-19. TCRdb fed the 5' RACE reads into MiXCR, producing one record per CDR3 protein. The sample holds 250,000 to 350,000 distinct CDR3 sequences, approximately 15% seen once. The specimen was PBMCs or a T cell subset sorted from them (not recorded which). The source is a man aged 18 to 30 who had mild COVID-19 (a few samples of this study predate the infection). Cell type and time point are not known.

This clonotype was recorded many times. The J gene is TRBJ1-1, the V gene TRBV9; D is uncertain. CDR3 length: 13 residues. Germline V CDR1 and CDR2: SGDLS, YYNGEE. Trimming took off 0 bases at V and 5 bases at J, with 8 bases between the two ends. The CDR3 nucleotides are TGTGCCAGCAGCGTAGCTTTGGGAACTGAAGCTTTCTTT. It specifies CASSVALGTEAFF.

Ten or more counts support this clonotype. This chain joins TRBV2 and TRBJ2-3; 8 positions agree with TRBD1. Germline V gives CDR1 SNHLY, CDR2 FYNNEI. V shed 5 bases and J 5 bases; nucleotides not matched to a gene: 6. The length of the CDR3 is 14 residues. CDR3 residues: CASSRQGSGDTQYF. In nucleotides, the CDR3 is TGTGCCAGCAGTAGACAGGGGTCGGGAGATACGCAGTATTTT.

The rearrangement links TRBV4-3 to TRBJ2-2, with TRBD2 as a possible D gene (6 bases). Germline-derived CDR1 and CDR2 are LGHNA and YSLEER. This CDR3 is built from 18 residues. The ends were cut back, 0 bases at V and 4 bases at J, with 18 bases in the middle. The CDR3 spells CASSQERSQGLSTGELFF. For the CDR3, the DNA is TGCGCCAGCAGCCAAGAACGGTCTCAAGGACTATCCACCGGGGAGCTGTTTTTT.

This clonotype was found a few times. The chain carries TRBV5-1 and TRBJ1-6; TRBD1 might be the D (5 bases). This CDR3 has 13 amino acids. V was trimmed by 4 bases and J by 8 bases, leaving 10 bases between them. In germline, CDR1 is SGHRS, CDR2 YFSETQ. CDR3 in DNA: TGCGCCAGCAGCCCTGTGGGGGATTCACCCCTCCACTTT. This encodes CASSPVGDSPLHF.

This clonotype was seen many times. V gene TRBV29-1 combines with J gene TRBJ1-1; the D is unclear. CDR1 and CDR2 from the germline V gene are SQVTM and ANQGSEA. V lost 6 bases and J 2 bases, leaving 10 bases between the germline ends. This CDR3 contains 12 residues. CDR3 amino acids: CSVAPGNTEAFF. The DNA for the CDR3 is TGCAGCGTGGCTCCGGGTAACACTGAAGCTTTCTTT.

V usage is TRBV7-8 and J usage is TRBJ1-1, with TRBD1 matching 7 bases. The junction had 9 bases not matched to a gene; V was cut back by 1 base and J by 10 bases. Per germline, CDR1 SGHVS and CDR2 FQNEAQ. The CDR3 extends over 14 amino acids. CDR3 region: CASSLERTGRTAFF. CDR3 bases: TGTGCCAGCAGCTTAGAAAGGACAGGACGTACAGCTTTCTTT.

This clonotype was detected once. The V gene is TRBV12-3 or TRBV12-4, the J gene TRBJ1-2, with D possibly being TRBD1 (5 bases). V lost 2 bases to trimming and J lost 1 base, with 14 bases between them. The CDR3 totals 16 residues. The CDR3 here is CASSLTSGGLNYGYTF. The CDR3 DNA sequence: TGTGCCAGCAGTTTAACATCGGGGGGTCTTAACTATGGCTACACCTTC.

There are a few counts of this clonotype. CDR3 amino acids: CASSRVSGELFF. The CDR3 nucleotides read TGTGCCAGCAGCAGGGTATCCGGGGAGCTGTTTTTT. The chain couples TRBV6-5 to TRBJ2-2, with a tentative D call TRBD1 (5 bases). Between the trimmed V and J ends, which lost 6 bases and 6 bases, there was a span of 8 bases. The CDR3 runs to 12 residues. Germline CDR1 reads MNHEY; CDR2 reads SVGAGI.

The CDR3 reads CASSPGTSSTDTQYF. In DNA form, the CDR3 reads TGTGCCAGCAGCCCCGGGACTAGCAGTACAGATACGCAGTATTTT. The V and J genes are TRBV7-2 and TRBJ2-3; 9 nucleotides match TRBD2. Germline CDR1 SGHTA, CDR2 FQGNSA. There are 15 residues in the CDR3. The J segment lost 3 bases and the V segment lost 5 bases, leaving 6 bases of the junction unmatched.

The chain couples TRBV6-1 to TRBJ1-2; D is undetermined. CDR3 length equals 13 residues. Germline-derived CDR1 and CDR2 are MNHNS and SASEGT. Trimming cost V 6 bases and J 9 bases, with 17 bases left between them. CDR3 residues: CASSPRREGSYTF. Here the CDR3 DNA reads TGTGCCAGCAGCCCAAGGCGGGAAGGGAGCTACACCTTC.

This clonotype turned up a few times. The chain uses TRBV2 and TRBJ2-1, with TRBD2 matching 10 bases. The trim removed 6 bases at V and 0 bases at J, leaving 17 bases unmatched. The CDR3 covers 20 residues. Germline V gene lookup returns CDR1 SNHLY and CDR2 FYNNEI. The CDR3 reads CASRARGFIAGGSSYNEQFF. DNA of the CDR3: TGTGCCAGCAGGGCGAGAGGGTTTATAGCGGGGGGAAGCTCCTACAATGAGCAGTTCTTC.

The chain employs TRBV7-9 and TRBJ1-1; a possible D gene is TRBD1 (6 bases). There are 14 residues in the CDR3. Germline loops: CDR1 SEHNR, CDR2 FQNEAQ (reference sequence). Trimming took off 5 bases at V and 6 bases at J, with 16 bases between the two ends. CDR3 DNA sequence: TGTGCCAGCAGCCCAGGGGCCGGAAGGTCTGAAGCTTTCTTT. Protein: CASSPGAGRSEAFF.

This chain connects TRBV5-1 to TRBJ1-2; 12 nucleotides match TRBD1. Germline CDR1 and CDR2: SGHRS and YFSETQ. J was trimmed by 6 bases and V by 4 bases; bases with no gene match: 13. CDR3 size: 17 residues. The DNA for the CDR3 is TGCGCCAGCAGCGTCGGGACAGGGGGCAACCGGGGTAATGGCTACACCTTC. This sequence encodes CASSVGTGGNRGNGYTF.

The rearrangement uses TRBV7-2 and TRBJ2-5, with D unresolved. The germline V and J ends were trimmed by 2 bases and 5 bases, with 12 bases remaining between them. Germline V gene sequence: CDR1 SGHTA, CDR2 FQGNSA. This CDR3 has 14 residues. The chain's CDR3 is CASSLNLAAETQYF. The CDR3 coding sequence is TGTGCCAGCAGCTTAAACTTAGCCGCCGAGACCCAGTACTTC.

This clonotype occurred a few times. This sequence joins TRBV2 and TRBJ1-1, with 8 bases lining up with TRBD1. J lost 6 bases, V lost 8 bases, and 8 bases had no gene match. The germline gives CDR1 SNHLY, CDR2 FYNNEI. The length of the CDR3 is 13 residues. CDR3 region: CASVGQGIPEAFF. The CDR3 coding sequence is TGTGCCAGCGTCGGACAGGGCATCCCTGAAGCTTTCTTT.

The chain employs TRBV7-9 and TRBJ1-4; D gene uncertain. This CDR3 is 13 amino acids long. Trimming shortened V by 3 bases and J by 6 bases, and 8 bases separated the two germline ends. Germline values: CDR1 SEHNR, CDR2 FQNEAQ (reference sequence). The CDR3, as DNA: TGTGCCAGCAGCTTGCGGGCGGATGAAAAACTGTTTTTT. Residues: CASSLRADEKLFF.

The chain couples TRBV5-6 to TRBJ1-6; 9 nucleotides line up with TRBD1. J was trimmed by 7 bases and V by 6 bases; bases with no gene match: 11. CDR3 length: 16 residues. Germline CDR1 reads SGHDT; CDR2 reads YYEEEE. DNA for the CDR3: TGTGCCAGCAACTTTTTTGACAGGGGGATAAATTCACCCCTCCACTTT. Protein product: CASNFFDRGINSPLHF.

The rearrangement joins TRBV12-3 or TRBV12-4 to TRBJ2-3; TRBD2 might be the D (5 bases). The CDR3 runs to 14 residues. Trimming shortened V by 6 bases and J by 1 base, and 11 bases separated the two germline ends. CDR3 protein: CASSPGDGTDTQYF. CDR3 nucleotide sequence: TGTGCCAGCAGCCCCGGGGATGGCACAGATACGCAGTATTTT.

This clonotype was detected only a few times. The chain is built from TRBV7-2 and TRBJ2-3, with TRBD2 matching 8 bases. Germline values: CDR1 SGHTA, CDR2 FQGNSA. V was clipped by 4 bases and J by 6 bases; unmatched bases: 12. This CDR3 has 16 residues. The CDR3 region has the DNA TGTGCCAGCAGCTCCTCCGGGACTAGGGTTAAGGATACGCAGTATTTT. Translated: CASSSSGTRVKDTQYF.

The V gene is TRBV4-1, the J gene TRBJ2-2; the D gene could be TRBD1 or TRBD2 (5 bases each). CDR1 is MGHRA, CDR2 YSYEKL, per germline. This CDR3 region has 15 residues. The V gene lost 5 bases and the J gene lost 5 bases, with 15 bases spanning the gap. This CDR3 reads CASSLEGRRTGELFF. In DNA, the CDR3 is TGCGCCAGCAGCTTAGAGGGGCGAAGGACCGGGGAGCTGTTTTTT.